What follows are 5 T cell receptor beta chains derived from one specimen sequenced in a study of T-cell reconstitution after alpha-beta-depleted transplantation in children. A TCRbeta library incorporating unique molecular identifiers was prepared. TCRdb itself ran the PCR reads through MiXCR, one entry per CDR3 protein. The sample comprises 110,000 or so distinct CDR3 sequences, 5% to 7% of which are singletons, and 20% to 25% rests with the top ten. The material was PBMCs, mostly from graft donor cells, obtained 360 days after TCRalphabeta/CD19-depleted stem cell transplant. These TCRs come from a male patient between 2 and 10 years old who had a stem cell transplant for acute lymphoblastic leukemia, so the T cells may come from the graft donor.

There are many counts of this clonotype. CDR3 sequence (DNA): TGCAGCGTTGCACAGCAGACCTACGAGCAGTACTTC. It is translated as CSVAQQTYEQYF. The rearrangement joins TRBV29-1 to TRBJ2-7; no clear D gene. The germline V and J ends were trimmed by 4 bases and 2 bases, with 9 bases remaining between them. From germline, CDR1 is SQVTM and CDR2 ANQGSEA. The CDR3 is 12 amino acids.

Concerning this clonotype: This clone may be a read error of a much larger clone one base away. V and J are TRBV7-2 and TRBJ2-7, with a possible D match to TRBD1 (6 bases). CDR1 and CDR2 from the germline V gene are SGHTA and FQGNSA. The CDR3 is 15 residues long. The CDR3 bases are TGTGACAGCAGCTTACAGGGTCCTTACTCCTACGAGCAGTACTTC. It encodes CDSSLQGPYSYEQYF. Filled out from reference TRBV7-2 and TRBJ2-7, the complete variable domain reads GAGVSQSPSNKVTEKGKDVELRCDPISGHTALYWYRQSLGQGLEFLIYFQGNSAPDKSGLPSDRFSAERTGGSVSTLTIQRTQQEDSAVYLCDSSLQGPYSYEQYFGPGTRLTVT.

Comments on this clonotype: The junction departs from the called germline gene at one end, perhaps through a read error. V usage is TRBV7-7 and J usage is TRBJ2-2; D is uncertain. The CDR3 sequence is 16 residues long. The germline V gene encodes CDR1 SSHAT and CDR2 FNYEAQ (reference sequence). CDR3 protein: CASSPEYWGNTGELFF. The CDR3 region has the DNA TGTGCTAGCAGCCCCGAATATTGGGGAAACACCGGGGAGCTGTTTTTT.

This clonotype has ten or more counts. V and J are TRBV27 and TRBJ2-3, with TRBD2 as a possible D gene (6 bases). Trimming cost V 1 base and J 0 bases, with 14 bases left between them. From germline, CDR1 is MNHEY and CDR2 SMNVEV (reference sequence). There are 17 residues in the CDR3. CDR3 bases: TGTGCCAGCAGTTTATGGGCCCGACTAGGGAGCACAGATACGCAGTATTTT. It codes for CASSLWARLGSTDTQYF.

This chain connects TRBV4-2 to TRBJ2-2, with 11 bases that match TRBD2. Germline V gene data show CDR1 as LGHNA and CDR2 as YNFKEQ. J lost 5 bases, V lost 2 bases, and 10 bases had no gene match. This CDR3 comprises 18 residues. CDR3 region: CASSQYSGGAWRTGELFF. CDR3 nucleotides: TGTGCCAGCAGCCAATATAGCGGGGGGGCGTGGAGGACCGGGGAGCTGTTTTTT.